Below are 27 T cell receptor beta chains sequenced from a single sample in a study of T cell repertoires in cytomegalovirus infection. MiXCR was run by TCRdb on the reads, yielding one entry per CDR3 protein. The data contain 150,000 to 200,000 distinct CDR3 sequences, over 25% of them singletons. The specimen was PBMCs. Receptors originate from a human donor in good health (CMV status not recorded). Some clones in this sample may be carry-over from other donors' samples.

The CDR3 is CASSLGLVAEQFF. The CDR3 DNA reads TGTGCCAGCAGCTTAGGGCTAGTCGCTGAGCAGTTCTTC. The rearrangement joins TRBV11-2 to TRBJ2-1; D is uncertain. This CDR3 is built from 13 residues. The germline CDR1 and CDR2 sequences are SGHAT and FQNNGV. Trimming shortened V by 1 base and J by 9 bases, and 10 bases separated the two germline ends. The full variable domain, its missing parts supplied by reference TRBV11-2 and TRBJ2-1, is EAGVAQSPRYKIIEKRQSVAFWCNPISGHATLYWYQQILGQGPKLLIQFQNNGVVDDSQLPKDRFSAERLKGVDSTLKIQPAKLEDSAVYLCASSLGLVAEQFFGPGTRLTVL.

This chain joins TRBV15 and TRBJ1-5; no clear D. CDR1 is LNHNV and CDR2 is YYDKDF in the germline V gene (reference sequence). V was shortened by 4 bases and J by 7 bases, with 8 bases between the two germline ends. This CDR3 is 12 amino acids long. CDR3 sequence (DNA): TGTGCCACCAGCAAGAATAGGCAGCCCCAGCATTTT. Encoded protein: CATSKNRQPQHF.

The CDR3 nucleotides read TGTGCCAGCAGGCCAAGGACGCCCAGCTCTGGAAACACCATATATTTT. Translation gives CASRPRTPSSGNTIYF. The chain couples TRBV6-8 to TRBJ1-3, with no clear D. Germline V gene sequence: CDR1 MNHGY, CDR2 SAAAGT. The CDR3 covers 16 residues. The V and J ends lost 6 bases and 0 bases respectively, with 15 bases between them.

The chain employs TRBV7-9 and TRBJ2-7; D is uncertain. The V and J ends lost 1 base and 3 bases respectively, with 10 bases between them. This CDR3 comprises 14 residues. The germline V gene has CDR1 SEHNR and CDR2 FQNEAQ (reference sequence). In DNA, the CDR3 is TGTGCCAGCAGCTTAGGGGCCGGCGACTACGAGCAGTACTTC. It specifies CASSLGAGDYEQYF.

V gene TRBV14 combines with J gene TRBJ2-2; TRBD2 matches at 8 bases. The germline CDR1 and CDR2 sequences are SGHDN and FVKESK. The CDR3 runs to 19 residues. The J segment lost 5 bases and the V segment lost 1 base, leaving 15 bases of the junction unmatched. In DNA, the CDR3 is TGTGCCAGCAGCCAAGGAAGCCGCGGGGGGCTGATGGGTACCGGGGAGCTGTTTTTT. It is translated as CASSQGSRGGLMGTGELFF.

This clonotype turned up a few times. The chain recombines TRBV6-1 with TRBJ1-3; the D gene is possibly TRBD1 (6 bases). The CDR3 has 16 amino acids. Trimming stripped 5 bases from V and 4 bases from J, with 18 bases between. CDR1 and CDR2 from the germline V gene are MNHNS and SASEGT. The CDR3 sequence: CASSKPGQSVGNTIYF. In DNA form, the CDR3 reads TGTGCCAGCAGTAAACCCGGACAGAGCGTGGGAAACACCATATATTTT.

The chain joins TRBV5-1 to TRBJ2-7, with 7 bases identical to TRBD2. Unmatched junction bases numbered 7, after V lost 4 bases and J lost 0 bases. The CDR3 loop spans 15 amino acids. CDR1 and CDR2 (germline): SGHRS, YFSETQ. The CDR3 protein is CASSSGDGSSYEQYF. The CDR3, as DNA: TGCGCCAGCAGCAGCGGGGACGGAAGCTCCTACGAGCAGTACTTC.

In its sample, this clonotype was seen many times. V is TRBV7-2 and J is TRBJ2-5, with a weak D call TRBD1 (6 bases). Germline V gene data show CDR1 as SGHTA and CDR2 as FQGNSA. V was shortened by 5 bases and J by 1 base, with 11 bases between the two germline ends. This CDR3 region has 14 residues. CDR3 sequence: CASSRDNIQETQYF. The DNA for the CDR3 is TGTGCCAGCAGCCGGGACAATATCCAAGAGACCCAGTACTTC.

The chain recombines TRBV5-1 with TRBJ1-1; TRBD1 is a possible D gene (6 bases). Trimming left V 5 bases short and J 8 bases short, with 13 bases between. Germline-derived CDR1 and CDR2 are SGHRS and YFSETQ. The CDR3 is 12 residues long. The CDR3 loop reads CASRSGDKEAFF. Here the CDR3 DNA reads TGCGCCAGCAGATCAGGGGATAAGGAAGCTTTCTTT.

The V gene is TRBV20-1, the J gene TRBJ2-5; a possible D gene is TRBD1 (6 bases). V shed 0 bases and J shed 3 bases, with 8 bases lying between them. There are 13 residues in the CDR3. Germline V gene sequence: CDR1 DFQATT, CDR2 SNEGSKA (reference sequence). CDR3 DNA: TGCAGTGCTAGAGATCACAGGGAAGAGACCCAGTACTTC. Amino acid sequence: CSARDHREETQYF.

The CDR3 DNA reads TGTGCCAGCAGTCCTAATAGGGACGCGGGCTACACCTTC. It translates to CASSPNRDAGYTF. The genes are TRBV7-3 and TRBJ1-2; TRBD1 is a possible D gene (5 bases). V lost 6 bases and J 8 bases, leaving 16 bases between the germline ends. CDR3 length equals 13 residues. Germline values: CDR1 SGHTA, CDR2 FQGTGA.

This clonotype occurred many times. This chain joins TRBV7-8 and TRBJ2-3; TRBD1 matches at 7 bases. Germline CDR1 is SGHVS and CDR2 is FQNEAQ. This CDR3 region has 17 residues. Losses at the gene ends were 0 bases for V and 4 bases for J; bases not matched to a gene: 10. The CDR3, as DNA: TGTGCCAGCAGCTTAGCGGGGGACAGTCGGCGCCCAGATACGCAGTATTTT. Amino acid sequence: CASSLAGDSRRPDTQYF.

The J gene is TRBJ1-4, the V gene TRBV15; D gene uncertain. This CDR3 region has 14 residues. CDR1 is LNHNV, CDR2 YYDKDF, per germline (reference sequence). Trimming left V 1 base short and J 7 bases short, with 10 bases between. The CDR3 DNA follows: TGTGCCACCAGCAGAGGGATTAGCGGTGAAAAACTGTTTTTT. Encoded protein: CATSRGISGEKLFF.

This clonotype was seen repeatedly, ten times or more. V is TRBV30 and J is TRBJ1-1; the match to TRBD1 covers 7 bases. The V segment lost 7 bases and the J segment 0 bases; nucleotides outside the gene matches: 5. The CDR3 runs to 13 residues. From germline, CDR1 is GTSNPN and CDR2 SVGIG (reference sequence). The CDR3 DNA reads TGTGCCTCCACCGACAGGGTGAACACTGAAGCTTTCTTT. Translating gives CASTDRVNTEAFF. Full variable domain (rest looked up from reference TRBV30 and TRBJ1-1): SQTIHQWPATLVQPVGSPLSLECTVEGTSNPNLYWYRQAAGRGLQLLFYSVGIGQISSEVPQNLSASRPQDRQFILSSKKLLLSDSGFYLCASTDRVNTEAFFGQGTRLTVV.

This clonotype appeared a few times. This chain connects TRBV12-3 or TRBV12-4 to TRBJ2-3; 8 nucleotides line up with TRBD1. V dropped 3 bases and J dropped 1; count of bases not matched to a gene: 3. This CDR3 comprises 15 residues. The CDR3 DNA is TGTGCCAGCAGTTTCATACAGGGGGGCACAGATACGCAGTATTTT. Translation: CASSFIQGGTDTQYF.

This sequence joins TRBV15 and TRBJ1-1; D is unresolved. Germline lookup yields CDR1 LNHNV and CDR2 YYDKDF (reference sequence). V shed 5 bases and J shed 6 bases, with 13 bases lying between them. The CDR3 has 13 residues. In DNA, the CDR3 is TGTGCCACCAGCCGCGGTTGGGCCGCTGAAGCTTTCTTT. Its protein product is CATSRGWAAEAFF. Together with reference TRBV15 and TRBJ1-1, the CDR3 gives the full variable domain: DAMVIQNPRYQVTQFGKPVTLSCSQTLNHNVMYWYQQKSSQAPKLLFHYYDKDFNNEADTPDNFQSRRPNTSFCFLDIRSPGLGDTAMYLCATSRGWAAEAFFGQGTRLTVV.

The CDR3: CASSAGQGAGNTQYF. The CDR3 coding sequence is TGTGCCAGCAGTGCCGGACAGGGTGCAGGGAATACGCAGTATTTT. The chain recombines TRBV2 with TRBJ2-3; TRBD1 matches at 8 bases. Trimming cost V 4 bases and J 7 bases; bases outside gene matches: 10. The CDR3 consists of 15 residues. The germline CDR1 and CDR2 sequences are SNHLY and FYNNEI. Drawing the rest from reference TRBV2 and TRBJ2-3, the complete variable domain is EPEVTQTPSHQVTQMGQEVILRCVPISNHLYFYWYRQILGQKVEFLVSFYNNEISEKSEIFDDQFSVERPDGSNFTLKIRSTKLEDSAMYFCASSAGQGAGNTQYFGPGTRLTVL.

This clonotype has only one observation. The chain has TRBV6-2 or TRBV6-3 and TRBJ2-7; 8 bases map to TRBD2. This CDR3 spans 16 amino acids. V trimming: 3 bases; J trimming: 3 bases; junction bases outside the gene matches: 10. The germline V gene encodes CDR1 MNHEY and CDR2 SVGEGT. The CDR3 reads CASSYPGVAGRYEQYF. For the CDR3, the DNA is TGTGCCAGCAGTTATCCCGGGGTAGCGGGGCGCTACGAGCAGTACTTC.

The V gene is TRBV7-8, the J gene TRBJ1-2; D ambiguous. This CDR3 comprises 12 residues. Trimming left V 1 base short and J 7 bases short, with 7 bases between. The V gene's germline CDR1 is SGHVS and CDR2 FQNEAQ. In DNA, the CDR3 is TGTGCCAGCAGCTTAGATAGCGGTGGCTACACCTTC. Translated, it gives CASSLDSGGYTF.

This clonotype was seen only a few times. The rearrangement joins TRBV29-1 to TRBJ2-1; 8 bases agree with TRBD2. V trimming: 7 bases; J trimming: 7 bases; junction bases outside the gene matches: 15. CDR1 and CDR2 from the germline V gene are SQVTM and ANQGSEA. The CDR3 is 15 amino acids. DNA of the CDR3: TGCAGCGCTAAGACCGGGGGGGAAATATTGAATGAGCAGTTCTTC. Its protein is CSAKTGGEILNEQFF.

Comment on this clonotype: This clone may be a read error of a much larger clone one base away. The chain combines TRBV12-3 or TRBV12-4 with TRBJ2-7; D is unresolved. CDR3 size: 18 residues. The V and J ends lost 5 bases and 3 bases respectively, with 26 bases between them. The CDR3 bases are TGTGCCAGCAGTCCGATCCCTCGCGTTGGCAGGCGATACTACGAGCAGTACTTC. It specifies CASSPIPRVGRRYYEQYF.

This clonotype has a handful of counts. CDR3 loop: CASSQDGGTEAFF. CDR3 coding DNA: TGTGCCAGCAGCCAAGACGGGGGCACTGAAGCTTTCTTT. The chain is built from TRBV3-1 and TRBJ1-1; tentatively, D is TRBD1 (5 bases). Trimming took off 0 bases at V and 4 bases at J, with 6 bases between the two ends. Germline V CDR1 and CDR2: LGHDT, YNNKEL (reference sequence). The CDR3 has 13 amino acids.

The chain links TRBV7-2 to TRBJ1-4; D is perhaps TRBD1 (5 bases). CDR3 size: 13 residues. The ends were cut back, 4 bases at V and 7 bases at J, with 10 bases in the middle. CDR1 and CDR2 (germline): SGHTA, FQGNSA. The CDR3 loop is CASSSGYAEKLFF. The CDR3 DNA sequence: TGTGCCAGCAGCTCAGGGTACGCTGAAAAACTGTTTTTT.

CDR3 sequence: CASSLEGDEEKLFF. CDR3 nucleotides: TGCGCCAGCAGCTTGGAAGGGGATGAGGAAAAACTGTTTTTT. The chain couples TRBV5-1 to TRBJ1-4; D may be TRBD1 (5 bases). Between the trimmed V and J ends, which lost 0 bases and 8 bases, there was a span of 11 bases. This CDR3 comprises 14 residues. The germline gives CDR1 SGHRS, CDR2 YFSETQ.

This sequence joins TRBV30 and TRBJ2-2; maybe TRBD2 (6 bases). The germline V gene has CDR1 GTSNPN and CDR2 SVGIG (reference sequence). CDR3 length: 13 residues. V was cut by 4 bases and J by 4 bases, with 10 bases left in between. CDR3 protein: CAWTGASTGELFF. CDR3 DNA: TGTGCCTGGACGGGAGCTAGCACCGGGGAGCTGTTTTTT.

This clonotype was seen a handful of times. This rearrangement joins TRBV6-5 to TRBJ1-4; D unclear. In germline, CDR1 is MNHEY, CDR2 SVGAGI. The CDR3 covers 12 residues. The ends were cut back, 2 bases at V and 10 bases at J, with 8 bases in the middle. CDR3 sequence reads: CASSYSHGKLFF. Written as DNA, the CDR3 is TGTGCCAGCAGTTACAGCCACGGAAAACTGTTTTTT.

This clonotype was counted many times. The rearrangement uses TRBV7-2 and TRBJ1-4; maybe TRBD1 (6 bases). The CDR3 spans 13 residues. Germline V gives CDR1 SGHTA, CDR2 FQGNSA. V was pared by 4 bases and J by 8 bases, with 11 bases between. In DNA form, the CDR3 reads TGTGCCAGCAGCTCCAGGGGCGGAGAAAAACTGTTTTTT. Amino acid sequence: CASSSRGGEKLFF.